The clone carrying this T cell receptor (beta chain) occurred once. These data belong to a study of blood T cell repertoires in COVID-19. In the study overall: The United States, Italy and Spain were the sources of the acute and convalescent COVID-19 samples. PBMCs, B-cell-depleted T cells, or T cells were the source of the cDNA or gDNA that made up the material.

Per the original data handling: Nucleated cell counts were estimated from reference gene primer amplification. Data came from immunoSEQ multiplex PCR; TCRdb stores just in-frame clones and leaves some out. Clonal size and the V and J genes are those of that table, whereas D and trimming came from the DNA. This table holds a few hundred thousand clones, about 90% found once. The TCR originated in a man in his forties with acute or convalescent COVID-19. What was sequenced was peripheral blood.

CDR3 amino acids: CASSPYPDRLNTEAFF. The CDR3 DNA sequence: TGCGCCAGCAGCCCATACCCGGACAGGTTGAACACTGAAGCTTTCTTT. The V call is TRBV4-1, the J call TRBJ1-1; 7 bases line up with TRBD1. This CDR3 contains 16 residues. The germline V gene encodes CDR1 MGHRA and CDR2 YSYEKL. The trim removed 4 bases at V and 0 bases at J, leaving 8 bases unmatched.